A selection of T cell receptor beta chains follows, all from one sample in a study of spatial heterogeneity in lung cancer. Via MiXCR, TCRdb re-called the 5' RACE reads, giving one row per CDR3 protein. The sample records roughly 100,000 distinct CDR3 sequences, under 9% being singletons. Sequenced material: PBMCs, taken at surgery. Receptors originate from a male donor with early-stage non-small cell lung cancer. CDR3s include the opening cysteine and the closing phenylalanine or tryptophan. The D gene is left open where the match is weak. Rows may omit the clone size; those that give it use once, few, many or a size class.

J gene	V gene	CDR3 length	D gene	clone size	CDR3 DNA	CDR3 protein
TRBJ1-2	TRBV28	14	TRBD1	NA	TGTGCCAGCAGTCCGACAGGGGCTGGGTATGGCTACACCTTC	CASSPTGAGYGYTF
TRBJ2-2	TRBV12-3/TRBV12-4	16	NA	NA	TGTGCCAGCAGTTTCGACAGGTCGGGGGTAACCGGGGAGCTGTTTTTT	CASSFDRSGVTGELFF
TRBJ2-5	TRBV10-3	13	TRBD1	few	TGTGCCATCAGTTGGACAGGGCGGGAGACCCAGTACTTC	CAISWTGRETQYF
TRBJ1-2	TRBV20-1	11	NA	few	TGCAGTGCTGCTCAGGTTTATGGCTACACCTTC	CSAAQVYGYTF
TRBJ2-2	TRBV5-1	15	TRBD1	few	TGCGCCAGCCGACCGACAGGGGAAGAAAGCGGGGAGCTGTTTTTT	CASRPTGEESGELFF
TRBJ2-7	TRBV20-1	12	NA	many	TGCAGTGCTACTTCCGGGACCGACGAGCAGTACTTC	CSATSGTDEQYF
TRBJ2-5	TRBV19	13	NA	many	TGTGCCAGTAGTACCAACTACCAAGAGACCCAGTACTTC	CASSTNYQETQYF
TRBJ1-6	TRBV10-3	12	TRBD1	NA	TGTGCCATCGGACAGGGGGATTCACCCCTCCACTTT	CAIGQGDSPLHF
TRBJ2-7	TRBV28	14	TRBD1	few	TGTGCCAGCAATCAACAGGGGACAGTCTACGAGCAGTACTTC	CASNQQGTVYEQYF
TRBJ2-7	TRBV6-2/TRBV6-3	15	NA	few	TGTGCCAGCAGTTCCACGGGCCAAAGCTCCTACGAGCAGTACTTC	CASSSTGQSSYEQYF
TRBJ2-6	TRBV28	15	NA	NA	TGTGCCAGCAGTCGTTCGAGCTCTGGGGCCAACGTCCTGACTTTC	CASSRSSSGANVLTF
TRBJ1-4	TRBV7-9	15	NA	few	TGTGCCAGCAGCTTAGGAGGGGCTCGTAATGAAAAACTGTTTTTT	CASSLGGARNEKLFF
TRBJ1-5	TRBV3-1	12	NA	NA	TGTGCCAGCAGCCACGGGGGACAGCCCCAGCATTTT	CASSHGGQPQHF
TRBJ2-5	TRBV2	13	NA	many	TGTGCCAGCAGTCAAGGGATGCTAGAGACCCAGTACTTC	CASSQGMLETQYF
TRBJ2-5	TRBV19	11	NA	few	TGTGCCAGTAGTTCGGGGACGCGTAGGTACTTC	CASSSGTRRYF
TRBJ2-3	TRBV5-1	14	NA	many	TGCGCCAGCACCCTCATGGGGGTTGAAGATACGCAGTATTTT	CASTLMGVEDTQYF
TRBJ1-6	TRBV20-1	15	NA	many	TGCAGTGCTAGGGGCCAAGGGCAGGGCCCGGCACCCCTCCACTTT	CSARGQGQGPAPLHF
TRBJ1-1	TRBV3-1	14	NA	many	TGTGCCAGCAGCCAAGGGACGGGGAACACTGAAGCTTTCTTT	CASSQGTGNTEAFF
TRBJ1-5	TRBV7-8	13	NA	many	TGTGCCAGTGGGCAGTATAGCAATCAGCCCCAGCATTTT	CASGQYSNQPQHF
TRBJ2-1	TRBV14	13	NA	few	TGTGCCAGCAGCCAAGGACTCAACAATGAGCAGTTCTTC	CASSQGLNNEQFF
TRBJ2-7	TRBV5-1	15	NA	many	TGCGCCAGCAGCTTGGCCGAAGGGGGCTCCTACGAGCAGTACTTC	CASSLAEGGSYEQYF
TRBJ1-5	TRBV7-2	15	TRBD1	NA	TGTGCCAGCAGCCCAGGACAGGGGAACAATCAGCCCCAGCATTTT	CASSPGQGNNQPQHF
TRBJ1-5	TRBV21-1	14	NA	few	TGTGCCATCCCGACAGGGGGGGAAGGTCAGCCCCAGCATTTT	CAIPTGGEGQPQHF
TRBJ2-7	TRBV7-2	15	TRBD1	few	TGTGCCAGCAGCTTAGTGCGGGACAGGTCCTACGAGCAGTACTTC	CASSLVRDRSYEQYF
TRBJ1-5	TRBV5-1	13	NA	NA	TGCGCCAGCAGTCCAACAGGGAGACAGCCCCAGCATTTT	CASSPTGRQPQHF
TRBJ2-2	TRBV4-3	17	TRBD2	NA	TGCGCCAGCAGCCAAGATCTAGGACTAGTTGCTGCCGGGGAGCTGTTTTTT	CASSQDLGLVAAGELFF
TRBJ2-7	TRBV6-2/TRBV6-3	12	NA	NA	TGTGCCAGCAGCCGGGCGGCCTACGAGCAGTACTTC	CASSRAAYEQYF
TRBJ2-7	TRBV7-9	14	NA	many	TGTGCCAGCAGCTCTCAGGGACTTACCTACGAGCAGTACTTC	CASSSQGLTYEQYF
TRBJ2-7	TRBV6-2/TRBV6-3	14	TRBD1	many	TGTGCCAGCAGTTACTCGACAGGGGTAGAAGAGCAGTACTTC	CASSYSTGVEEQYF
TRBJ2-1	TRBV9	15	TRBD1	few	TGTGCCAGCAGCGTAGGACAGGGGATTTACAATGAGCAGTTCTTC	CASSVGQGIYNEQFF
TRBJ2-3	TRBV7-2	17	TRBD2	many	TGTGCCAGCAGCTTAGCGCTCAAGCGGGGGGGTTCAGATACGCAGTATTTT	CASSLALKRGGSDTQYF
TRBJ2-7	TRBV12-3/TRBV12-4	15	NA	NA	TGTGCCAGCAGTCTCAACAGACAGCCAACCTACGAGCAGTACTTC	CASSLNRQPTYEQYF
TRBJ2-1	TRBV29-1	12	TRBD1	many	TGCAGCGCCGACAGGGGCGGCAATGAGCAGTTCTTC	CSADRGGNEQFF
TRBJ2-1	TRBV18	13	TRBD2	few	TGTGCCAGCTCACCGGGACTAGTGAATGAGCAGTTCTTC	CASSPGLVNEQFF
TRBJ1-5	TRBV12-3/TRBV12-4	14	NA	NA	TGTGCCAGCAGCAAGGACGGGCGCAATCAGCCCCAGCATTTT	CASSKDGRNQPQHF
TRBJ2-3	TRBV28	16	TRBD2	NA	TGTGCCAGCACCCCCCTCGGGCGGGAGGGCACAGATACGCAGTATTTT	CASTPLGREGTDTQYF
TRBJ2-1	TRBV2	15	TRBD2	NA	TGTGCCAGCATTCTCACTAGCGGGGGGTACAATGAGCAGTTCTTC	CASILTSGGYNEQFF
TRBJ2-2	TRBV7-2	15	TRBD2	many	TGTGCCAGCAGCCGCAGGGGACTAGCCTCCGGGGAGCTGTTTTTT	CASSRRGLASGELFF